The 4 T cell receptor beta chains listed next were all sequenced from one sample in a study of T cells in Graves' hyperthyroidism and ophthalmopathy. TCR beta CDR3 region amplification was performed from RNA transcripts. When the TCR CDR3 underwent first-round RT-PCR, the HTBI primer set was used. TCRdb re-analysed the multiplex PCR reads in MiXCR, keeping a single row per CDR3 protein. The profile shows a few hundred thousand distinct CDR3 sequences, about 16% of them singletons. The specimen was blood. Source of these receptors: a woman under 40 with Graves' ophthalmopathy.

The rearrangement links TRBV11-1 to TRBJ2-7; D is unresolved. V dropped 0 bases and J dropped 4 bases, with 19 bases sitting between them. This CDR3 comprises 17 residues. Germline V CDR1 and CDR2: SGHAT, FQDESV (reference sequence). CDR3 sequence (DNA): TGTGCCAGCAGCTTAGCAGGTCGTGATACTCCCATTTACGAGCAGTACTTC. Protein: CASSLAGRDTPIYEQYF.

In this sample, this clonotype turned up a few times. The genes are TRBV19 and TRBJ2-1; D is unresolved. V was shortened by 4 bases and J by 3 bases, with 13 bases between the two germline ends. CDR1 is LNHDA, CDR2 SQIVND, per germline (reference sequence). The CDR3 contains 15 residues. The CDR3 DNA reads TGTGCCAGTAGTACTCCCCGGGCAGACTACAATGAGCAGTTCTTC. Translation: CASSTPRADYNEQFF.

A word on this clonotype: Given a much more abundant clone one base away, this may be a read error. This chain connects TRBV28 to TRBJ2-5, with a possible D match to TRBD1 (6 bases). This CDR3 contains 12 residues. Germline V CDR1 and CDR2: MDHEN, SYDVKM. V was pared by 5 bases and J by 5 bases, with 9 bases between. CDR3 nucleotides: TGTGCCAGCAGTATTACAGGGGAGACCCAGTACTTC. This translates into CASSITGETQYF. Full variable domain (missing parts from reference TRBV28 and TRBJ2-5): DVKVTQSSRYLVKRTGEKVFLECVQDMDHENMFWYRQDPGLGLRLIYFSYDVKMKEKGDIPEGYSVSREKKERFSLILESASTNQTSMYLCASSITGETQYFGPGTRLLVL.

The chain combines TRBV2 with TRBJ2-2; no definite D call. The germline V and J ends were trimmed by 5 bases and 4 bases, with 11 bases remaining between them. The CDR3 spans 14 residues. CDR1 is SNHLY and CDR2 is FYNNEI in the germline V gene. DNA for the CDR3: TGTGCCAGCAGTAAACGGGTCGCCACCGGGGAGCTGTTTTTT. Its translation is CASSKRVATGELFF.